This TCR beta chain was sequenced for a study of shared clonotypes between healthy human individuals. At the level of the study: Donors consisted of a couple of women and a few men between 18 and 49. The study's findings and limits: Donors were few, which limited the genetic and exposure-history diversity represented.

Naive CD8 isolation took CD45RO-negative cells positively selected for CCR7 and excluded terminally differentiated effector memory CD45RA+ cells. As regards this clone: Its target is unknown.

Germline-derived CDR1 and CDR2 are LGHNA and YSLEER. The CDR3 covers 15 residues. The V segment lost 1 base and the J segment 4 bases; nucleotides outside the gene matches: 4. Deep level was the assay's run setting. The authors distributed each subset's genomic DNA evenly over several immunoSEQ plates. TCRdb's copy holds only in-frame clones and misses some; the assay was immunoSEQ multiplex PCR. In the table there are about 2,200,000 clones, 93% of which are singletons. This sequence joins TRBV4-3 and TRBJ2-1, with 7 bases identical to TRBD2. The source of this sequence is a man between 18 and 35 years old in good health. Some clones in this sample may be carry-over from other donors' samples. The sequenced sample was naive CD8+ T cells from PBMCs. DNA for the CDR3: TGCGCCAGCAGCCAAGCGGAGGGAGGGTACAATGAGCAGTTCTTC. Translated: CASSQAEGGYNEQFF.